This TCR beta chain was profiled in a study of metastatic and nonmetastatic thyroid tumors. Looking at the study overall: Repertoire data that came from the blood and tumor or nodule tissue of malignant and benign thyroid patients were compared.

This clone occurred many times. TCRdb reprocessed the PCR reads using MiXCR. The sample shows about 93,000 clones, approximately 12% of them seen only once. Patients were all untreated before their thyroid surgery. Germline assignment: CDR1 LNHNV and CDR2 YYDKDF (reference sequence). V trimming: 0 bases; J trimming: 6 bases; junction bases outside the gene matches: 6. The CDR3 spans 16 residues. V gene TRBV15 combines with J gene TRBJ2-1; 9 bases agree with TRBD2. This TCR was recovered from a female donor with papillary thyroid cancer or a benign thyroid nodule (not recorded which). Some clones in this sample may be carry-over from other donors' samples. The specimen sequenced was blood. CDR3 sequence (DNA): TGTGCCACCAGCAGAGAGGGCCTAGCGGGAAGCAATGAGCAGTTCTTC. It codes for CATSREGLAGSNEQFF.